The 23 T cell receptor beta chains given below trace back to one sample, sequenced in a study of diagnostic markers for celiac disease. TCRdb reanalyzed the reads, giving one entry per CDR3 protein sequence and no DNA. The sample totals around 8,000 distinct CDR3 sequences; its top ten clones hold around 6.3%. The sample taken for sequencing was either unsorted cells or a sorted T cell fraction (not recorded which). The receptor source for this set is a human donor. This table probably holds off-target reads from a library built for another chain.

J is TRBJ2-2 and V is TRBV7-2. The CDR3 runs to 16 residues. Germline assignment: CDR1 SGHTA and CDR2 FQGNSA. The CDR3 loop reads CASSIRLLTNTGELFF.

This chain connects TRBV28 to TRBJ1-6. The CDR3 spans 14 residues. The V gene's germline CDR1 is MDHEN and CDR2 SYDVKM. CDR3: CASSFWAENSPLHF. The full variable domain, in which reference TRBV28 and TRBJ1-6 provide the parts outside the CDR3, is DVKVTQSSRYLVKRTGEKVFLECVQDMDHENMFWYRQDPGLGLRLIYFSYDVKMKEKGDIPEGYSVSREKKERFSLILESASTNQTSMYLCASSFWAENSPLHFGNGTRLTVT.

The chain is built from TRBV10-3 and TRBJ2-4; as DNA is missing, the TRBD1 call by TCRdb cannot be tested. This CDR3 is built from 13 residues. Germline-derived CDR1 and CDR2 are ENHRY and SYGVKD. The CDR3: CAIKTETQNIQYF.

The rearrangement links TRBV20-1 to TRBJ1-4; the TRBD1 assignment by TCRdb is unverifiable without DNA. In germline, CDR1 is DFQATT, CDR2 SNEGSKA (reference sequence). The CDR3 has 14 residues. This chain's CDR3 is CSALRPGSNEKLFF.

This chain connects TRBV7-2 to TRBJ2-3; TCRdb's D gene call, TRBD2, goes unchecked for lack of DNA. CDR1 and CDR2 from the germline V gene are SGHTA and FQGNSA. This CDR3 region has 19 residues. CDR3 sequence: CASSSHLPGLAGSTDTQYF.

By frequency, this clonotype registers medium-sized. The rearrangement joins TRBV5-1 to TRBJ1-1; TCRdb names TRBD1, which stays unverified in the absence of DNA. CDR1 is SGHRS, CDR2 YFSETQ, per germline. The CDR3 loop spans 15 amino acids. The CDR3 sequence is CASSPSGGRFTEAFF.

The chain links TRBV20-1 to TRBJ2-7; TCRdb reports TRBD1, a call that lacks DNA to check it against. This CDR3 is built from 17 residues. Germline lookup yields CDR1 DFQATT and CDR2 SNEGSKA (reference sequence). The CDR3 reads CSASRPAGASQFYEQYF.

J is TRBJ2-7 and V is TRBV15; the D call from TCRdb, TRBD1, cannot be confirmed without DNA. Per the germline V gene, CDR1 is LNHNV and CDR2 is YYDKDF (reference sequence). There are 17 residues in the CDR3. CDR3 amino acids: CATSRGVGGKDSYEQYF.

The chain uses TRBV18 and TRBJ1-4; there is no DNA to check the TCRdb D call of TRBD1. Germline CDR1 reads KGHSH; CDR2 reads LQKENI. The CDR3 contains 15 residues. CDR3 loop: CASSPQPGINEKLFF.

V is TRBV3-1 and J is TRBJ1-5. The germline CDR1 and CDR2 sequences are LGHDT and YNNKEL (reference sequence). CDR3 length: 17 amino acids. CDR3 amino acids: CASSQFYGDESNQPQHF.

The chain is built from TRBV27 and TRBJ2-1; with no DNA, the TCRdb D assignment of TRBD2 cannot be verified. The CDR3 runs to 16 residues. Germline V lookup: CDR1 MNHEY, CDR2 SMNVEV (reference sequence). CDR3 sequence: CASSPRVGGGLREQFF.

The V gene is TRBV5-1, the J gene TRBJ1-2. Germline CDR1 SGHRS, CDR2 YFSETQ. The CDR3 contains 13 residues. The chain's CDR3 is CASWDGSNYGYTF. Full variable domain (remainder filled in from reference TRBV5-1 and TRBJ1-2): KAGVTQTPRYLIKTRGQQVTLSCSPISGHRSVSWYQQTPGQGLQFLFEYFSETQRNKGNFPGRFSGRQFSNSRSEMNVSTLELGDSALYLCASWDGSNYGYTFGSGTRLTVV.

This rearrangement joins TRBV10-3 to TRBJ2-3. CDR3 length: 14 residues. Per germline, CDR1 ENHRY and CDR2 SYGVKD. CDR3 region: CAISQGTSPDTQYF.

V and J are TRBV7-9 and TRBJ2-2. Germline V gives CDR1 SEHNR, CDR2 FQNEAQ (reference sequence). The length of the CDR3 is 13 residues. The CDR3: CASSLRHTGELFF.

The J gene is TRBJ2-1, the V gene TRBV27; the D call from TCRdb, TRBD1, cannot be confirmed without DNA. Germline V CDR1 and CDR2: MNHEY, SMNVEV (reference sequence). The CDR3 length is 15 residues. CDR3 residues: CASSPPGGGVNEQFF.

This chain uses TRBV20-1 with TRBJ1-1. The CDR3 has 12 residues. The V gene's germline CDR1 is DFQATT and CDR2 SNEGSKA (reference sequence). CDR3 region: CSARRQNTEAFF.

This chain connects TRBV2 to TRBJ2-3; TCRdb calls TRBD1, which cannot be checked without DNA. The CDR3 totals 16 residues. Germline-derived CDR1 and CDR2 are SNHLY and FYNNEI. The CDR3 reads CASSVHQGTGADTQYF.

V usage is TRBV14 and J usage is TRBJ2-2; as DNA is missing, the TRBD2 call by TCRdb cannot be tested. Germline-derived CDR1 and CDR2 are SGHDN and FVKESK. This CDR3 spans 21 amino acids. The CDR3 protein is CASSPRSPLAWGRDPHGELFF.

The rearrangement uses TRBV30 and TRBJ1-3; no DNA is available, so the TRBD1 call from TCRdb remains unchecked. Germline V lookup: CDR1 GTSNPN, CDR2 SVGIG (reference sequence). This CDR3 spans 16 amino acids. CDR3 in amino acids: CAWGGGQLSSGNTIYF.

The CDR3 reads CASSEGMLAEAIKYEQYF. The chain uses TRBV2 and TRBJ2-7; TCRdb gives TRBD2 as the D gene, but with no DNA this cannot be confirmed. The CDR3 contains 18 residues. CDR1 SNHLY and CDR2 FYNNEI come from the germline V gene.

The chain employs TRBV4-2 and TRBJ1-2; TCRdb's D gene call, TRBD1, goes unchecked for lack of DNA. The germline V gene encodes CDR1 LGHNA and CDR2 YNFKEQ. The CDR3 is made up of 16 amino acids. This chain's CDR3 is CASSQTLGPGANGYTF.

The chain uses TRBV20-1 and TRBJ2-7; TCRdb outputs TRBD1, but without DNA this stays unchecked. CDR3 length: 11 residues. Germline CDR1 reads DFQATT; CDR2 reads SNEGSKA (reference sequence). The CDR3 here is CSVSRTGEQYF.

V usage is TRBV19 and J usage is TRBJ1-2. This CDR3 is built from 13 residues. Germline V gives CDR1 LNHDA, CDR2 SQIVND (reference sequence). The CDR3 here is CASSGGENYGYTF.